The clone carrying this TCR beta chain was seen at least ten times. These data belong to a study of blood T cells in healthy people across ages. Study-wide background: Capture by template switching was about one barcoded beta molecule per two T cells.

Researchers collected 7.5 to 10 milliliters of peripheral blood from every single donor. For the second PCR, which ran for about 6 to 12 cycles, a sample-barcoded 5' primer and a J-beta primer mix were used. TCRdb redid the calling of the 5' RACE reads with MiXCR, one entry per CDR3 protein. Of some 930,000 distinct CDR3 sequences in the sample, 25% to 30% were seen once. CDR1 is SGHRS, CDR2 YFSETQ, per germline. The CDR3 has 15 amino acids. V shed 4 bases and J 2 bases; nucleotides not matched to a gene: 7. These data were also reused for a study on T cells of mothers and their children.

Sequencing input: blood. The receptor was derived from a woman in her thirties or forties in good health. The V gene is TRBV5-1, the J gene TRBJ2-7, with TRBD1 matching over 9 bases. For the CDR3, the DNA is TGCGCCAGCAGCCCAGGGACAGGGCGGGCCTACGAGCAGTACTTC. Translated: CASSPGTGRAYEQYF.